The 21 T cell receptor beta chains reported below all come from one sample, sequenced in a study of regulatory T cells in long-lasting Graves disease. iRepertoire HTBI primers and Arm-PCR of CDR3 regions built TCR beta libraries. Each CDR3 protein gets one entry after TCRdb re-called the multiplex PCR reads with MiXCR. This sample has more than 300,000 distinct CDR3 sequences, with about 14% found just once. Regarding time point: newly diagnosed GD, antithyroid drugs for less than 3 months. PBMCs provided the RNA from which the TCR library was made. Here the sequenced sample was peripheral blood mononuclear cells (PBMCs), taken at new diagnosis, from a patient treated with antithyroid drugs. The receptors derive from a female donor with Graves disease.

There are many counts of this clonotype. The chain is built from TRBV7-3 and TRBJ2-3, with 10 bases identical to TRBD2. After removal of 1 base from V and 5 bases from J, the junction contained 9 bases not matched to a gene. The CDR3 is 17 residues long. Germline V lookup: CDR1 SGHTA, CDR2 FQGTGA. The CDR3 sequence is CASSLIPVAGGRDTQYF. Here the CDR3 DNA reads TGTGCCAGCAGCTTAATCCCCGTAGCGGGAGGTAGAGATACGCAGTATTTT.

This clonotype has just a few counts. The V and J genes are TRBV6-1 and TRBJ2-7; 12 bases agree with TRBD1. The CDR3 is made up of 14 amino acids. V lost 5 bases, J lost 5 bases, and 4 bases stayed unmatched. Germline values: CDR1 MNHNS, CDR2 SASEGT. CDR3 nucleotides: TGTGCCAGCAGTCCGGGACAGGGGGCTGACGAGCAGTACTTC. This codes for CASSPGQGADEQYF.

Many counts were recorded for this clonotype. This rearrangement joins TRBV7-2 to TRBJ2-1, with unresolved D. Trimming stripped 7 bases from V and 2 bases from J, with 12 bases between. This CDR3 is built from 14 residues. Per germline, CDR1 SGHTA and CDR2 FQGNSA. DNA for the CDR3: TGTGCCAGCATTTTTACAGTCACCTACAATGAGCAGTTCTTC. This translates into CASIFTVTYNEQFF.

The V and J genes are TRBV7-3 and TRBJ2-3; D unresolved. Germline lookup yields CDR1 SGHTA and CDR2 FQGTGA. Trimming stripped 5 bases from V and 1 base from J, with 10 bases between. The CDR3 is 14 amino acids. The CDR3 region has the DNA TGTGCCAGCAGCCTGGCCGTCGGCACAGATACGCAGTATTTT. It specifies CASSLAVGTDTQYF.

V gene TRBV10-2 combines with J gene TRBJ1-1, with 8 bases matching TRBD1. The CDR3 has 16 amino acids. The germline V gene has CDR1 WSHSY and CDR2 SAAADI. Germline trimming cut 5 bases from V and 0 bases from J; bases unmatched to any gene: 8. As DNA, the CDR3 is TGCGCCAGCAGTCCTCGGGACAGGATGTTGAACACTGAAGCTTTCTTT. Residues: CASSPRDRMLNTEAFF.

This clonotype was seen many times. This sequence joins TRBV11-2 and TRBJ1-1; D uncertain. Germline V gives CDR1 SGHAT, CDR2 FQNNGV. V was shortened by 3 bases and J by 4 bases, with 9 bases between the two germline ends. The CDR3 is 13 amino acids. The CDR3 loop reads CASSFGVATEAFF. The CDR3, as DNA: TGTGCCAGCAGCTTCGGGGTTGCCACTGAAGCTTTCTTT.

The table lists this clonotype with many counts. V is TRBV13 and J is TRBJ1-4; D uncertain. With 6 bases removed from V and 10 bases from J, the gap between germline ends came to 15 bases. The CDR3 contains 13 residues. CDR1 and CDR2 from the germline V gene are PRHDT and FYEKMQ (reference sequence). The CDR3 sequence: CASSSTTSTKLFF. Here the CDR3 DNA reads TGTGCCAGCAGTTCAACAACTTCAACAAAACTGTTTTTT.

This sequence joins TRBV24-1 and TRBJ2-1; D is unresolved. Germline V gene lookup returns CDR1 KGHDR and CDR2 SFDVKD. V shed 10 bases and J shed 5 bases, with 11 bases lying between them. The CDR3 runs 12 residues. In nucleotides, the CDR3 is TGTGCCACTTCCGCGGTTGACAATGAGCAGTTCTTC. The encoded protein is CATSAVDNEQFF.

This clonotype was counted ten times or more. The CDR3 DNA reads TGCAGTGCTAGCCATCCGGTTGGTGGGGAGCAGTACTTC. Translation gives CSASHPVGGEQYF. The chain recombines TRBV20-1 with TRBJ2-7; D is undetermined. V lost 3 bases and J lost 7, with 16 bases in between. The CDR3 loop spans 13 amino acids. Germline CDR1 DFQATT, CDR2 SNEGSKA (reference sequence).

This clonotype has ten or more counts. The genes are TRBV7-2 and TRBJ2-3, with TRBD1 matching over 7 bases. The CDR3 consists of 15 residues. Germline V gene data show CDR1 as SGHTA and CDR2 as FQGNSA. With V trimmed by 8 bases and J by 6 bases, 14 bases remained unmatched. The CDR3 here is CASSGQSMGLDTQYF. The CDR3 coding sequence is TGTGCCAGCTCGGGACAGTCAATGGGCTTGGATACGCAGTATTTT.

This clonotype was observed at least ten times. The chain employs TRBV12-3 or TRBV12-4 and TRBJ1-1; a weak D match, TRBD1 (6 bases). Trimming removed 3 bases from V and 0 bases from J, with 20 bases in between. CDR3 length: 18 residues. The CDR3 coding sequence is TGTGCCAGCAGTTTGGGGGGGCTCCGGAACGAAATGAACACTGAAGCTTTCTTT. It codes for CASSLGGLRNEMNTEAFF.

In its sample, this clonotype was seen once. A much larger clonotype is one base distant, so this may be a read error. The CDR3 nucleotides read TGTGCCAGCAGGGGACAGGGGAGGACTGAAGCTTTCTTT. The encoded protein is CASRGQGRTEAFF. This chain uses TRBV28 with TRBJ1-1, with TRBD1 identical over 10 bases. The germline V gene encodes CDR1 MDHEN and CDR2 SYDVKM. The junction had 3 bases not matched to a gene; V was cut back by 6 bases and J by 5 bases. The CDR3 spans 13 residues. Complete variable domain (other parts from reference TRBV28 and TRBJ1-1): DVKVTQSSRYLVKRTGEKVFLECVQDMDHENMFWYRQDPGLGLRLIYFSYDVKMKEKGDIPEGYSVSREKKERFSLILESASTNQTSMYLCASRGQGRTEAFFGQGTRLTVV.

This clonotype was observed a few times. V gene TRBV20-1 combines with J gene TRBJ1-4, with D hard to call. Looked up from germline, CDR1 is DFQATT and CDR2 is SNEGSKA (reference sequence). V lost 6 bases to trimming and J lost 8 bases, with 19 bases between them. The CDR3 length is 14 residues. The CDR3 sequence is CSAHPRAFREKLFF. Written as DNA, the CDR3 is TGCAGTGCCCACCCCCGGGCCTTTCGGGAAAAACTGTTTTTT.

This clonotype was picked up a small number of times. The V call is TRBV6-2 or TRBV6-3, the J call TRBJ2-3; D is unclear. Germline lookup yields CDR1 MNHEY and CDR2 SVGEGT. This CDR3 is built from 11 residues. Trimming removed 5 bases at V and 4 bases at J, with 4 bases between. The CDR3 DNA is TGTGCCAGCAGTCGGGCAGATACGCAGTATTTT. It codes for CASSRADTQYF.

This clonotype was counted ten times or more. The J gene is TRBJ2-1, the V gene TRBV11-2; 12 nucleotides match TRBD1. Trimming cost V 5 bases and J 8 bases; bases outside gene matches: 10. From germline, CDR1 is SGHAT and CDR2 FQNNGV. CDR3 length: 16 residues. The CDR3 loop is CASSRTGTGGSYEQFF. The CDR3 region has the DNA TGTGCCAGCAGCCGCACCGGGACAGGGGGCTCCTATGAGCAGTTCTTC.

J is TRBJ2-3 and V is TRBV2; 7 positions match TRBD2. The germline gives CDR1 SNHLY, CDR2 FYNNEI. J gave up 4 bases and V 4 bases, and 2 bases lay outside the gene matches. CDR3 size: 13 residues. The CDR3 DNA reads as TGTGCCAGCAGTGCGGCGGGGGCAGATACGCAGTATTTT. Translating it yields CASSAAGADTQYF.

The V call is TRBV6-5, the J call TRBJ1-5, with unresolved D. Trimming shortened V by 2 bases and J by 16 bases, and 15 bases separated the two germline ends. The CDR3 spans 12 residues. Per germline, CDR1 MNHEY and CDR2 SVGAGI. This chain's CDR3 is CASSYGMDLCHF. DNA of the CDR3: TGTGCCAGCAGTTACGGAATGGATTTATGCCATTTT.

In this sample, this clonotype turned up many times. The chain employs TRBV24-1 and TRBJ1-2; D is unclear. Trimming left V 3 bases short and J 8 bases short, with 12 bases between. Germline-derived CDR1 and CDR2 are KGHDR and SFDVKD. This CDR3 spans 13 amino acids. Here the CDR3 DNA reads TGTGCCACCAGTGATCACTCCGGGAGCGGCTACACCTTC. Residues: CATSDHSGSGYTF.

The J gene is TRBJ1-2, the V gene TRBV11-3; unclear D gene. The V gene lost 5 bases and the J gene lost 4 bases, with 14 bases spanning the gap. The CDR3 runs 14 residues. Germline assignment: CDR1 SGHNT and CDR2 YENEEA. This chain's CDR3 is CASSPKGPIYGYTF. For the CDR3, the DNA is TGTGCCAGCAGCCCAAAAGGCCCTATCTATGGCTACACCTTC.

V usage is TRBV14 and J usage is TRBJ2-2; D is perhaps TRBD2 (7 bases). Germline V gives CDR1 SGHDN, CDR2 FVKESK. Trimming pared 4 bases from V and 0 bases from J, leaving 12 bases between. This CDR3 has 16 residues. DNA of the CDR3: TGTGCCAGCAGCCGACTAGCAGGGGCGAACACCGGGGAGCTGTTTTTT. It encodes CASSRLAGANTGELFF.

This clonotype was seen a few times. It is likely a read error, because the conserved phenylalanine at the end of the CDR3 is missing. The chain recombines TRBV3-1 with TRBJ1-2, with D possibly matching TRBD1 (5 bases). Germline V gene sequence: CDR1 LGHDT, CDR2 YNNKEL (reference sequence). The CDR3 spans 15 residues. The V and J ends lost 0 bases and 4 bases respectively, with 12 bases between them. This CDR3 is CASSQEEGFSYGYTS. The CDR3 DNA follows: TGTGCCAGCAGCCAAGAGGAGGGGTTTTCCTATGGCTACACCTCC.